Following are 7 T cell receptor beta chains from one sample sequenced in a study of blood T cell repertoires in COVID-19. Sequencing used immunoSEQ multiplex PCR; TCRdb keeps in-frame clones, though not all of them. The sample contains about 200,000 clones, 65% to 90% of which appear only once. What was sequenced was peripheral blood. The origin of the receptors is an elderly man with acute or convalescent COVID-19.

The chain carries TRBV6-2 or TRBV6-3 and TRBJ1-1; D is unresolved. Trimming took 2 bases from V and 0 from J, leaving 7 bases between them. Germline V lookup: CDR1 MNHEY, CDR2 SVGEGT. This CDR3 contains 14 residues. CDR3 sequence (DNA): TGTGCCAGCAGTTACAGATACTTGAACACTGAAGCTTTCTTT. Protein sequence: CASSYRYLNTEAFF.

This chain joins TRBV3-1 (or the pseudogene TRBV3-2) and TRBJ2-5, with 8 positions matching TRBD2. The CDR3 is 14 amino acids. Germline loops: CDR1 LGHDT, CDR2 YNNKEL (reference sequence). V lost 3 bases, J lost 4 bases, and 4 bases stayed unmatched. CDR3: CASSHDLAGETQYF. CDR3 in DNA: TGTGCCAGCAGCCACGATCTAGCGGGAGAGACCCAGTACTTC.

The rearrangement joins TRBV2 to TRBJ2-4; 7 nucleotides match TRBD2. This CDR3 has 13 amino acids. The germline V gene encodes CDR1 SNHLY and CDR2 FYNNEI. The junction had 6 bases not matched to a gene; V was cut back by 7 bases and J by 6 bases. The CDR3 coding sequence is TGTGCCAGCAACGGGCTAGCGGCAAACATTCAGTACTTC. Translating it yields CASNGLAANIQYF.

This chain's CDR3 is CASSAAAGGSYEQYF. For the CDR3, the DNA is TGTGCCAGTAGTGCGGCGGCGGGAGGTTCCTACGAGCAGTACTTC. J is TRBJ2-7 and V is TRBV19, with 8 bases fitting TRBD2. V lost 5 bases and J lost 1; bases outside the gene matches: 7. The CDR3 is 15 amino acids. The germline V gene has CDR1 LNHDA and CDR2 SQIVND (reference sequence).

The V and J genes are TRBV7-2 and TRBJ2-5, with D possibly matching TRBD2 (5 bases). V lost 4 bases to trimming and J lost 5 bases, with 17 bases between them. The germline V gene has CDR1 SGHTA and CDR2 FQGNSA. This CDR3 contains 15 residues. The CDR3 bases are TGTGCCAGCAGCTCCCGCCAAATCAGAGGGGAGACCCAGTACTTC. Amino acid sequence: CASSSRQIRGETQYF.

The chain combines TRBV6-2 or TRBV6-3 with TRBJ2-4; 9 nucleotides align to TRBD2. The CDR3 contains 13 residues. Germline CDR1 and CDR2: MNHEY and SVGEGT. After removal of 4 bases from V and 7 bases from J, the junction contained 2 bases not matched to a gene. The CDR3 DNA sequence: TGTGCCAGCAGTTCTAGCGGGGTTAACATTCAGTACTTC. Its translation is CASSSSGVNIQYF.

The rearrangement joins TRBV4-2 to TRBJ2-5; D call uncertain. CDR1 and CDR2 from the germline V gene are LGHNA and YNFKEQ. There are 14 residues in the CDR3. The V end was cut by 0 bases, the J end by 5 bases, with 10 bases between. This chain's CDR3 is CASSQDISLETQYF. The CDR3 DNA reads as TGTGCCAGCAGCCAAGATATCTCACTGGAGACCCAGTACTTC.